This T cell receptor (beta chain) was observed in a study of cytomegalovirus exposure and HLA in healthy donors. The PCR employed 60 Vbeta primers together with 13 Jbeta primers. Libraries were prepared by immunoSEQ multiplex PCR; TCRdb keeps only in-frame clonotypes and omits some of them. The sample carries 130,000 to 150,000 clones, around 80% recorded once. CDR3 length equals 13 residues. Per the germline V gene, CDR1 is SGHRS and CDR2 is YFSETQ. V gave up 4 bases and J gave up 7 bases; unmatched junction bases: 5. The sample consisted of PBMCs. The V call is TRBV5-1, the J call TRBJ1-2; TRBD1 aligns across 9 bases. This clonotype was obtained from a male donor in good health and CMV-seronegative. DNA for the CDR3: TGCGCCAGCAGCCCGGGACAGGGTGCTGGCTACACCTTC. Its protein is CASSPGQGAGYTF.